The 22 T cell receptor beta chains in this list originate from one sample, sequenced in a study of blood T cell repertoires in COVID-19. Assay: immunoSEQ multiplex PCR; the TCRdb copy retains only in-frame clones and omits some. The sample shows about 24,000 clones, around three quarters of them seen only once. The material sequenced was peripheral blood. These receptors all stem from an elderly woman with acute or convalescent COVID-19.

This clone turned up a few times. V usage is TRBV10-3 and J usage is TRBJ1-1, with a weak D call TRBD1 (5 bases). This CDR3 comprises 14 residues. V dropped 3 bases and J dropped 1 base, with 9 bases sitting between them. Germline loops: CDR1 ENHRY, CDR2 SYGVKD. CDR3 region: CAISESGQNTEAFF. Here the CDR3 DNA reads TGTGCCATCAGTGAATCCGGACAGAACACTGAAGCTTTCTTT.

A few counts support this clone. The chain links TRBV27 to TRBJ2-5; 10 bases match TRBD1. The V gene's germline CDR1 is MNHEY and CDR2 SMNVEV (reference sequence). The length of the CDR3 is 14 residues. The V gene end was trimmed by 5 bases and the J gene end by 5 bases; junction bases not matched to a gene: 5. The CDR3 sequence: CASSRWTGGETQYF. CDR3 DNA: TGTGCCAGCAGTCGCTGGACAGGGGGGGAGACCCAGTACTTC.

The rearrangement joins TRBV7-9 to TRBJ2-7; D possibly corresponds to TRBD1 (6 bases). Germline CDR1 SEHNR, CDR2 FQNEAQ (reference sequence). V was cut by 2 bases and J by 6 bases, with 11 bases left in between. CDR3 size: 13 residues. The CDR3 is CASSLLGAAEQYF. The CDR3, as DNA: TGTGCCAGCAGCTTATTGGGGGCGGCCGAGCAGTACTTC. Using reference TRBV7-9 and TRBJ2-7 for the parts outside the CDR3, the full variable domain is DTGVSQNPRHKITKRGQNVTFRCDPISEHNRLYWYRQTLGQGPEFLTYFQNEAQLEKSRLLSDRFSAERPKGSFSTLEIQRTEQGDSAMYLCASSLLGAAEQYFGPGTRLTVT.

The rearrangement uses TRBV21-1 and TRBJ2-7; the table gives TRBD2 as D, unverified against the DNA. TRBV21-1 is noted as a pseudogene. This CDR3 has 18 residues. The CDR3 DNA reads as TGTGCCAGCAGCCCATTAAATGGTGGAGGTTCAAACTCCTACGAGCAGTACTTC. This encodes CASSPLNGGGSNSYEQYF.

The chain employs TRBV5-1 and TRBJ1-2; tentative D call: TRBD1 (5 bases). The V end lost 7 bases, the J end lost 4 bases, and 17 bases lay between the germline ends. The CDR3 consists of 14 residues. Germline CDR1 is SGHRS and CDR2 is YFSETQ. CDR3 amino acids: CASETGWGVYGYTF. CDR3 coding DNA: TGCGCCAGCGAGACCGGTTGGGGCGTCTATGGCTACACCTTC.

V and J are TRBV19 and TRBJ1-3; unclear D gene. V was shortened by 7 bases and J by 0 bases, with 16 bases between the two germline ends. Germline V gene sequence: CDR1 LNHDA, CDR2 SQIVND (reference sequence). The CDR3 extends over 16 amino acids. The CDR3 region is CASTQFGTSSGNTIYF. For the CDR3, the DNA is TGTGCCAGTACCCAATTTGGCACCAGCTCTGGAAACACCATATATTTT. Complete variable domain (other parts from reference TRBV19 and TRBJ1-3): DGGITQSPKYLFRKEGQNVTLSCEQNLNHDAMYWYRQDPGQGLRLIYYSQIVNDFQKGDIAEGYSVSREKKESFPLTVTSAQKNPTAFYLCASTQFGTSSGNTIYFGEGSWLTVV.

The CDR3 is CASSERTGGNYGYTF. CDR3 sequence (DNA): TGTGCCAGCAGTGAGAGGACAGGGGGAAACTATGGCTACACCTTC. The rearrangement links TRBV2 to TRBJ1-2; 10 positions match TRBD1. Trimming removed 3 bases from V and 2 bases from J; junction bases left unmatched: 3. Per germline, CDR1 SNHLY and CDR2 FYNNEI. This CDR3 has 15 amino acids.

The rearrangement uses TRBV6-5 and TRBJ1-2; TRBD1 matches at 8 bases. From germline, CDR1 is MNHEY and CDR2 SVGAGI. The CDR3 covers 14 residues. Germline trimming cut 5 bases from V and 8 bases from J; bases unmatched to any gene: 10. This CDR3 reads CASSPLTGGEGYTF. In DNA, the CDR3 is TGTGCCAGCAGTCCCCTTACAGGGGGGGAAGGCTACACCTTC.

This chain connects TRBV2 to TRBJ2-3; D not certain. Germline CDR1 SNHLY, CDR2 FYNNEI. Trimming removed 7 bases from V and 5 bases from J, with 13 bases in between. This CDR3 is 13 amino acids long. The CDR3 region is CASKRLEVDTQYF. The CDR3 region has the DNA TGTGCCAGCAAAAGGCTAGAAGTAGATACGCAGTATTTT.

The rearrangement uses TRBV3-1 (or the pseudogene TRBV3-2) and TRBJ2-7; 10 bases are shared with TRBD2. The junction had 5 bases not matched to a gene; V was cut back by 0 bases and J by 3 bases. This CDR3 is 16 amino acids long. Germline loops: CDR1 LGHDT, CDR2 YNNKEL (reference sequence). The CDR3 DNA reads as TGTGCCAGCAGCCAAGATCGACTAGCGGGTGTCTACGAGCAGTACTTC. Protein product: CASSQDRLAGVYEQYF.

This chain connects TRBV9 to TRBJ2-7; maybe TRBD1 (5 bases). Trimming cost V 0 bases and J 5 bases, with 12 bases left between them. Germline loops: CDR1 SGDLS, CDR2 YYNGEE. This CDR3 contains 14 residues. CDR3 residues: CASSVATGPHEQYF. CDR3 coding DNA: TGTGCCAGCAGCGTAGCTACAGGCCCCCACGAGCAGTACTTC.

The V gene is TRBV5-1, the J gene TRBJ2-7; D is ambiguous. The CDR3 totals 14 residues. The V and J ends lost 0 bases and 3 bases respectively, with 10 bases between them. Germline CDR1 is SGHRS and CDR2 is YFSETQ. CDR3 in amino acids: CASSLVPESYEQYF. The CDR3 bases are TGCGCCAGCAGCTTGGTTCCGGAGAGCTACGAGCAGTACTTC.

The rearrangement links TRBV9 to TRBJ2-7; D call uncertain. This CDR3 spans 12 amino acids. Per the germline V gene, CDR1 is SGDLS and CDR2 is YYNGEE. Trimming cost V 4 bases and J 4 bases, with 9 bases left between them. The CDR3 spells CASSPSNYEQYF. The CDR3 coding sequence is TGTGCCAGCAGCCCGTCTAATTACGAGCAGTACTTC.

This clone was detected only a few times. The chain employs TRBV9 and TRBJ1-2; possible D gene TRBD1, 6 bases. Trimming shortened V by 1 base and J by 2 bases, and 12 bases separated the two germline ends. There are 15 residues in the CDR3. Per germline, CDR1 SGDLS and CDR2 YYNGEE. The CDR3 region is CASSVQTGDNYGYTF. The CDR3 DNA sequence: TGTGCCAGCAGCGTACAGACAGGCGACAACTATGGCTACACCTTC.

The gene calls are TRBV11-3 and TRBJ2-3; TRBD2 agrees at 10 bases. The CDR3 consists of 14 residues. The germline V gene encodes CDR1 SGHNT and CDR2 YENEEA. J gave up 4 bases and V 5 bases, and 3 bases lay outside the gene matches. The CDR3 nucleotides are TGTGCCAGCAGCGCCGGGACTAGCGCAGATACGCAGTATTTT. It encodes CASSAGTSADTQYF.

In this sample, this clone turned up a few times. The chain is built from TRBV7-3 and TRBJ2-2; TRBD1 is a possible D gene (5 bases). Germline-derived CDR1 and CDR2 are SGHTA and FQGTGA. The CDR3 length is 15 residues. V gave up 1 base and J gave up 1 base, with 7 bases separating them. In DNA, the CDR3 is TGTGCCAGCAGCTTAAACCAGGGGAACACCGGGGAGCTGTTTTTT. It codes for CASSLNQGNTGELFF.

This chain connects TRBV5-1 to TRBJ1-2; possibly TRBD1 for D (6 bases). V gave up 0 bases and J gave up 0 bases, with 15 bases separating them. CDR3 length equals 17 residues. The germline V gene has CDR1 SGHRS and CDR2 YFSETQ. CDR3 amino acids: CASSLGDGQSANYGYTF. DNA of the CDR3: TGCGCCAGCAGCTTGGGAGATGGACAGTCTGCTAACTATGGCTACACCTTC.

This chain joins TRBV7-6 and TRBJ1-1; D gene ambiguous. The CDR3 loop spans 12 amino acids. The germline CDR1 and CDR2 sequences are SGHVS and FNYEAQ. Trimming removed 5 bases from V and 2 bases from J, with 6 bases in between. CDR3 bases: TGTGCCAGCAGCAATACTAACACTGAAGCTTTCTTT. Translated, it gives CASSNTNTEAFF.

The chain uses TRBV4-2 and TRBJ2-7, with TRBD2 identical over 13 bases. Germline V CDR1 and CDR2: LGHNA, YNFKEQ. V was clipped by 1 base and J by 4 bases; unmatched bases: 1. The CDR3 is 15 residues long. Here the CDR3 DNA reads TGTGCCAGCAGCCAAGGGACTAGCGGGGGTTACGAGCAGTACTTC. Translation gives CASSQGTSGGYEQYF.

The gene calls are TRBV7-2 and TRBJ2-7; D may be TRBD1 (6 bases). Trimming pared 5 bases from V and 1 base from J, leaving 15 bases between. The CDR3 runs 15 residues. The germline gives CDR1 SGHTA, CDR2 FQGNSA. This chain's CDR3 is CASSEAQGLSYEQYF. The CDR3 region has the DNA TGTGCCAGCAGCGAAGCCCAGGGGCTTTCCTACGAGCAGTACTTC.

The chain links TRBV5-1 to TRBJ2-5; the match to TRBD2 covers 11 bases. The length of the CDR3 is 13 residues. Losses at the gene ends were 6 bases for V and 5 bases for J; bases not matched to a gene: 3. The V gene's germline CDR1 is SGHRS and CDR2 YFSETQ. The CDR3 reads CASMGLAEETQYF. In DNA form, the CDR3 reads TGCGCCAGCATGGGACTAGCGGAGGAGACCCAGTACTTC.

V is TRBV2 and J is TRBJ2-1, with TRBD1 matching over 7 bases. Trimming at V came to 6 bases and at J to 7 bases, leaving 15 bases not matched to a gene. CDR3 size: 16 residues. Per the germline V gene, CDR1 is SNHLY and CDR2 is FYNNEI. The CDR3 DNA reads TGTGCCAGCAGCGGGACCTCCGGGACGGACAGGAATGAGCAGTTCTTC. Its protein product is CASSGTSGTDRNEQFF.